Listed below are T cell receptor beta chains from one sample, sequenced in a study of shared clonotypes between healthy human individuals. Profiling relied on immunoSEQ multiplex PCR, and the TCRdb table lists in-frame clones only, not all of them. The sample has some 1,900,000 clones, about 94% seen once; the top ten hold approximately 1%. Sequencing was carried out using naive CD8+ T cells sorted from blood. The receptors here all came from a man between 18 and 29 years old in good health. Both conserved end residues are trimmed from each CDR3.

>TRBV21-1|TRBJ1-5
ALTRWGCQPQH
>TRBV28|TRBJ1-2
ASSPRDESPNYGYT
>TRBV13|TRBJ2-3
ASSSSRVRGYTDTQY
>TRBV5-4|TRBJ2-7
ASSFDLRAGEQY
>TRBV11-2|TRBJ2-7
ASSPPRGQALEQY
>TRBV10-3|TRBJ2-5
AISEHKLAEIQETQY
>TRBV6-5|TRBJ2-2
ASSYRGRPTGELF
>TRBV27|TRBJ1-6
ASSLSINSPLH
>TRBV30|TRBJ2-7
AWGDSTLYEQY
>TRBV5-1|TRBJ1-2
ASSLFPGQVYGYT
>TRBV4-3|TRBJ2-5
ASSQDQRGSETQY
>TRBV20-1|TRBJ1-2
SDGWGYGYT
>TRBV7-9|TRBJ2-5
ASSFSQGAQETQY
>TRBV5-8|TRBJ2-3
VSSLDHTDTQY
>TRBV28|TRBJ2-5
ASSLRGPSQGETQY
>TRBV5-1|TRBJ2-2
ASSWSGGSTGELF
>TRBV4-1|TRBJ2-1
ASSQDKGNEQF
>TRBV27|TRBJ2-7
ASSLGQGFDEQY
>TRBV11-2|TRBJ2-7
ASSLGTSRTYEQY
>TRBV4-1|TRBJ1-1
ASSQTMTVSSTEAF
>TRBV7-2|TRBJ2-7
ASSLKGQGLNSGNHEQY
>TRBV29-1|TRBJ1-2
SVPGKGGYT
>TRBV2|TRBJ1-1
ASSDPQGVLSEAF
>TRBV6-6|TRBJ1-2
ASSYSQENYGYT
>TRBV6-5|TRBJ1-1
ASSYSEGGMNTEAF
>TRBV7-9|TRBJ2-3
ASSLPTEDTQY
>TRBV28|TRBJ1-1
ASSLGPGDTEAF